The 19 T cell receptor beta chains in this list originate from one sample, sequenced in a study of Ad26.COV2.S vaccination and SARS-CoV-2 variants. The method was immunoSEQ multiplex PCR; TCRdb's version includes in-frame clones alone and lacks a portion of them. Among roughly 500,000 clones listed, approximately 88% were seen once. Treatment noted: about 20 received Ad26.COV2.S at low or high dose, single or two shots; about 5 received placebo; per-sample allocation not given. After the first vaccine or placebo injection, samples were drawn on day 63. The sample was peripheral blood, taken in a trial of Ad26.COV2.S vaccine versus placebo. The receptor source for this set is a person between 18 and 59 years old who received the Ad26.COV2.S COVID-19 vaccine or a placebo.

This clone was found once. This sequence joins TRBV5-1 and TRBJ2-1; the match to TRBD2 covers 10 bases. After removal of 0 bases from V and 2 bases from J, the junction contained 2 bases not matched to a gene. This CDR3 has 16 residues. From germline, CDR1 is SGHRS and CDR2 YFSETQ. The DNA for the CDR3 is TGCGCCAGCAGCTTGGCCAGCGGGAGGGCCTACAATGAGCAGTTCTTC. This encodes CASSLASGRAYNEQFF.

CDR3 amino acids: CATSVTSGRLADTQYF. CDR3 sequence (DNA): TGTGCCACCAGTGTTACTAGCGGGAGGTTGGCAGATACGCAGTATTTT. The chain carries TRBV24-1 and TRBJ2-3, with 12 bases matching TRBD2. This CDR3 contains 16 residues. Germline CDR1 and CDR2: KGHDR and SFDVKD. Unmatched junction bases numbered 6, after V lost 5 bases and J lost 4 bases.

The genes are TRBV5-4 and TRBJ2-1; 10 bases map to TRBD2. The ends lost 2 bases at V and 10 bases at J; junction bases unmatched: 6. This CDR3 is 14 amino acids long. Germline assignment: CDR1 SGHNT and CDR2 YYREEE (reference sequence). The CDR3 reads CASSFWIAGGEQFF. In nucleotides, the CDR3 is TGTGCCAGCAGCTTTTGGATAGCGGGAGGAGAGCAGTTCTTC. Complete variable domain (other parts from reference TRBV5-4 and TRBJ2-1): ETGVTQSPTHLIKTRGQQVTLRCSSQSGHNTVSWYQQALGQGPQFIFQYYREEENGRGNFPPRFSGLQFPNYSSELNVNALELDDSALYLCASSFWIAGGEQFFGPGTRLTVL.

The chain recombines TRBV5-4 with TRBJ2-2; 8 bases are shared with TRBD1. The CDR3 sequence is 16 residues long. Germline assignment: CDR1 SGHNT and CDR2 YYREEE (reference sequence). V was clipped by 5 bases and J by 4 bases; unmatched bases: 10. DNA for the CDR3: TGTGCCAGCAGTCCTACGGACAGGGCGGTCACCGGGGAGCTGTTTTTT. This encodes CASSPTDRAVTGELFF.

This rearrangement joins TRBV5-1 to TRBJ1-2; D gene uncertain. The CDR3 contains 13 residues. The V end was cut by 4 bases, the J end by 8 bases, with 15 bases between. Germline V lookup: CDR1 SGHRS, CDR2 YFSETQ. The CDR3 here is CASSTAASGGYTF. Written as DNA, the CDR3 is TGCGCCAGCAGCACTGCGGCCTCCGGAGGCTACACCTTC.

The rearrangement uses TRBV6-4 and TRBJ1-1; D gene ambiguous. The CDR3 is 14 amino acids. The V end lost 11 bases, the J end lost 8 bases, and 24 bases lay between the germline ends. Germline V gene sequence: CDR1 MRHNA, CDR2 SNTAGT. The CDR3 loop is CAAGEPDPQAEAFF. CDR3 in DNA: TGTGCCGCTGGAGAACCGGACCCGCAGGCGGAAGCTTTCTTT.

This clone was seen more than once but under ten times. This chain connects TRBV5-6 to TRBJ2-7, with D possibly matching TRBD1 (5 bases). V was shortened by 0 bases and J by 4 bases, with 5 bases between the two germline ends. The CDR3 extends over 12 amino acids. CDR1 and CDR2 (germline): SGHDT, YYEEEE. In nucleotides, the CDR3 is TGTGCCAGCAGCTTGGGACAGTACGAGCAGTACTTC. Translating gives CASSLGQYEQYF.

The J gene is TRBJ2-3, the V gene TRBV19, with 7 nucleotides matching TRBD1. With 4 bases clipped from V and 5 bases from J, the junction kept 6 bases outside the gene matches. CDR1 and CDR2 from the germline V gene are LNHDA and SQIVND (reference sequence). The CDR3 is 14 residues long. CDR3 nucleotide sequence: TGTGCCAGTAGTAGGGGGACAGTATTAGATACGCAGTATTTT. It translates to CASSRGTVLDTQYF. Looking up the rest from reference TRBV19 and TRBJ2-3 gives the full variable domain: DGGITQSPKYLFRKEGQNVTLSCEQNLNHDAMYWYRQDPGQGLRLIYYSQIVNDFQKGDIAEGYSVSREKKESFPLTVTSAQKNPTAFYLCASSRGTVLDTQYFGPGTRLTVL.

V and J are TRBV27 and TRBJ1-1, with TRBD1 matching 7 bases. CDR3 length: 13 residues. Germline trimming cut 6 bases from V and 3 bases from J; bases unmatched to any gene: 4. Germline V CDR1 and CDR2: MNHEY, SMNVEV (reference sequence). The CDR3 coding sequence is TGTGCCAGCAGGACGGGACAGTACACTGAAGCTTTCTTT. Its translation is CASRTGQYTEAFF.

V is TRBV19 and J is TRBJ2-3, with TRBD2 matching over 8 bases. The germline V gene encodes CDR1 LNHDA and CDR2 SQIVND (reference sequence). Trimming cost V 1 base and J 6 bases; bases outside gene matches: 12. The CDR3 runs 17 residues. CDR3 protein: CASSIGLSGSSSDTQYF. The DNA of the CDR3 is TGTGCCAGTAGTATAGGGCTGAGCGGGAGCTCGTCTGATACGCAGTATTTT.

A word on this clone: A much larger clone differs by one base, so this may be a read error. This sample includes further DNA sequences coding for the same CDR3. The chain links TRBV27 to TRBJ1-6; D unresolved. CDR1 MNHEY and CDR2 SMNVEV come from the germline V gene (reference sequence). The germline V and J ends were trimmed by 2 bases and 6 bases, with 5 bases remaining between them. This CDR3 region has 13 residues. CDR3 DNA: TGTGCCAGCAGTTTAGGGGTTAATTCACCCCTCCACTTT. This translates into CASSLGVNSPLHF.

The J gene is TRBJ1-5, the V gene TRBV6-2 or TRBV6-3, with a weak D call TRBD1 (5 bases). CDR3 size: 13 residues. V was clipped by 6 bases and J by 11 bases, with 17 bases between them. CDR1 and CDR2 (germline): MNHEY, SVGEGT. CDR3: CASSPAGRWAQHF. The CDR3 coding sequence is TGTGCCAGCAGCCCCGCAGGGCGGTGGGCCCAGCATTTT.

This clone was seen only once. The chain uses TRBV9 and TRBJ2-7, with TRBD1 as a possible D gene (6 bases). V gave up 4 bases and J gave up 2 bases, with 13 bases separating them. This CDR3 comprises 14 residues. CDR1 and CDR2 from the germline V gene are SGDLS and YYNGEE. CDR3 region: CASSPTGTTYEQYF. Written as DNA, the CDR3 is TGTGCCAGCAGCCCCACGGGGACAACCTACGAGCAGTACTTC.

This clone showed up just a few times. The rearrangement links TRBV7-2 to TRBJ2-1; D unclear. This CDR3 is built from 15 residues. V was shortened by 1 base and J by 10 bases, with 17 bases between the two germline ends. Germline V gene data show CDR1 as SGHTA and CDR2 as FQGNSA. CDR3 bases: TGTGCCAGCAGCTTAGGTAAACAGTCGTATCACGAGCAGTTCTTC. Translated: CASSLGKQSYHEQFF.

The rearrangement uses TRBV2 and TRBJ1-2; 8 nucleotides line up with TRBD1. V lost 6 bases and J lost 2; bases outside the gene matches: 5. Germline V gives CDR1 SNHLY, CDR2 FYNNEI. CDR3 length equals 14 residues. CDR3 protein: CASRGGQGNYGYTF. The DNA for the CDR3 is TGTGCCAGCAGGGGAGGACAGGGAAACTATGGCTACACCTTC.

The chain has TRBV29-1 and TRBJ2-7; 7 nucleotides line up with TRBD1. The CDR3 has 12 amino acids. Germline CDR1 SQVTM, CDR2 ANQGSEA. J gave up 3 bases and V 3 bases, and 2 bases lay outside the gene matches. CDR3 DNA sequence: TGCAGCGTTGAGACAGGGATCTACGAGCAGTACTTC. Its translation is CSVETGIYEQYF.

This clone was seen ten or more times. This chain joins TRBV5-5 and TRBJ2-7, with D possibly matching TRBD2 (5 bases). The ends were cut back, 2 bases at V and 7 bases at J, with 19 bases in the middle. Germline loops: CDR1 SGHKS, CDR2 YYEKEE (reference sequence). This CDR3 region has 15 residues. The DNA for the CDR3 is TGTGCCAGCAGCTTAGGGCCCGGGAACTCGCTGGAGCAGTACTTC. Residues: CASSLGPGNSLEQYF.

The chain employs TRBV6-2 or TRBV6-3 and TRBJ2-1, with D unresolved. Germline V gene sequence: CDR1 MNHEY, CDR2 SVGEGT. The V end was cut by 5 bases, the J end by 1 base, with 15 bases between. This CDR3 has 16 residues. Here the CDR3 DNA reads TGTGCCAGCAGTAACGTGGGGTCTAGGTCCTACAATGAGCAGTTCTTC. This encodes CASSNVGSRSYNEQFF.

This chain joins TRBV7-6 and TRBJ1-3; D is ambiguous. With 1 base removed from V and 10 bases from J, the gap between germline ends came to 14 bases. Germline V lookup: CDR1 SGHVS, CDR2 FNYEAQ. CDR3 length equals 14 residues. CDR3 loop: CASSLDWQGGTIYF. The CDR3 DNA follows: TGTGCCAGCAGCTTAGATTGGCAAGGAGGAACCATATATTTT.